The 12 T cell receptor beta chains reported below all come from one sample, sequenced in a study of regulatory T cells in long-lasting Graves disease. Library construction for TCR beta used iRepertoire HTBI primers and Arm-PCR of CDR3 regions. TCRdb reprocessed the multiplex PCR reads with MiXCR, giving one entry per CDR3 protein. The sample shows a few hundred thousand distinct CDR3 sequences, less than 15% of them seen only once. As for time point: newly diagnosed GD, antithyroid drugs for less than 3 months. The TCR library was made from RNA that had been extracted from PBMCs in TRIzol. The same sample was also used in a study of T cells in Graves' hyperthyroidism and ophthalmopathy.

The sample consisted of peripheral blood mononuclear cells (PBMCs), taken at new diagnosis, from a patient treated with antithyroid drugs. The receptors were gathered from a man aged 25-40 years with Graves disease.

The chain couples TRBV29-1 to TRBJ2-1, with D tentatively TRBD1 (5 bases). CDR1 is SQVTM and CDR2 is ANQGSEA in the germline V gene. V was clipped by 6 bases and J by 3 bases, with 12 bases between them. The CDR3 has 13 amino acids. In nucleotides, the CDR3 is TGCAGCGTCCAGGGAAAAGGCTACAATGAGCAGTTCTTC. It codes for CSVQGKGYNEQFF.

This clonotype was observed at least ten times. This sequence joins TRBV2 and TRBJ1-5, with 7 bases that match TRBD1. The CDR3 contains 13 residues. V shed 8 bases, J shed 7 bases, and the junction held 8 bases outside the gene matches. Germline assignment: CDR1 SNHLY and CDR2 FYNNEI. CDR3 nucleotides: TGTGCCAGCGTAAAGGGGGCAGGGCAGCCCCAGCATTTT. Translating gives CASVKGAGQPQHF.

Ten or more counts support this clonotype. This sequence joins TRBV12-3 or TRBV12-4 and TRBJ1-3, with D uncertain. The V end lost 6 bases, the J end lost 2 bases, and 8 bases lay between the germline ends. The length of the CDR3 is 13 residues. CDR3 region: CASSQNPGNTIYF. The CDR3 nucleotides read TGTGCCAGCAGCCAGAACCCTGGAAACACCATATATTTT.

This clonotype was seen at least ten times. The V and J genes are TRBV6-1 and TRBJ2-2; D is perhaps TRBD2 (5 bases). CDR3 size: 13 residues. Trimming stripped 10 bases from V and 6 bases from J, with 15 bases between. Germline-derived CDR1 and CDR2 are MNHNS and SASEGT. The CDR3 DNA sequence: TGTGCCACCTCACCCGTGGAGGCCGGGGAGCTGTTTTTT. Protein: CATSPVEAGELFF.

As concerns this clonotype: A far bigger clonotype differs at one base, so this is likely a read error. The V and J genes are TRBV7-9 and TRBJ2-5; 7 nucleotides match TRBD2. J lost 6 bases, V lost 5 bases, and 9 bases had no gene match. The V gene's germline CDR1 is SEHNR and CDR2 FQNEAQ (reference sequence). This CDR3 has 14 amino acids. CDR3 in amino acids: CASSLRGDGKTQYF. The DNA of the CDR3 is TGTGCCAGCAGCCTCCGGGGGGATGGAAAGACCCAGTACTTC.

This clonotype was counted many times. The chain links TRBV12-3 or TRBV12-4 to TRBJ2-5; TRBD2 aligns across 11 bases. The CDR3 runs to 13 residues. V was clipped by 8 bases and J by 2 bases; unmatched bases: 1. DNA of the CDR3: TGTGCCAGCGTAGCGGGAGGGCAAGAGACCCAGTACTTC. Translated, it gives CASVAGGQETQYF.

The chain uses TRBV18 and TRBJ2-5; D is perhaps TRBD1 (6 bases). This CDR3 has 15 residues. Trimming removed 3 bases at V and 5 bases at J, with 16 bases between. CDR1 and CDR2 from the germline V gene are KGHSH and LQKENI. Here the CDR3 reads CASSPPWAGVETQYF. The CDR3 DNA follows: TGTGCCAGCTCACCCCCTTGGGCAGGGGTGGAGACCCAGTACTTC.

This clonotype was picked up a small number of times. The V gene is TRBV7-9, the J gene TRBJ1-4; D might be TRBD1 (5 bases). Trimming took off 3 bases at V and 7 bases at J, with 15 bases between the two ends. The CDR3 spans 15 residues. The germline CDR1 and CDR2 sequences are SEHNR and FQNEAQ (reference sequence). CDR3 coding DNA: TGTGCCAGCAGCTTCTTGGCCAGGGTCGGTGAAAAACTGTTTTTT. Its protein product is CASSFLARVGEKLFF.

CDR3 in DNA: TGTGCCAGCAGCCCGGTGGTAGCGGGAGGGCATGAGCAGTTCTTC. This gives the protein CASSPVVAGGHEQFF. V is TRBV5-4 and J is TRBJ2-1, with 11 bases fitting TRBD2. CDR1 is SGHNT and CDR2 is YYREEE in the germline V gene (reference sequence). J gave up 8 bases and V 4 bases, and 8 bases lay outside the gene matches. This CDR3 spans 15 amino acids.

In its sample, this clonotype was seen many times. The chain joins TRBV6-1 to TRBJ1-6; D not resolved. The ends were cut back, 3 bases at V and 9 bases at J, with 9 bases in the middle. CDR3 length: 13 amino acids. From germline, CDR1 is MNHNS and CDR2 SASEGT. The DNA for the CDR3 is TGTGCCAGCAGTGATCGTCGGAGTTCACCCCTCCACTTT. This codes for CASSDRRSSPLHF.

In this sample, this clonotype turned up many times. V gene TRBV10-3 combines with J gene TRBJ2-7; D gene ambiguous. The CDR3 totals 14 residues. V lost 11 bases to trimming and J lost 7 bases, with 24 bases between them. Germline CDR1 reads ENHRY; CDR2 reads SYGVKD. The CDR3 here is CASRFGTSLEEQYF. For the CDR3, the DNA is TGTGCCTCCCGGTTCGGCACCTCCCTTGAGGAGCAGTACTTC.

This clonotype was counted between two and nine times. V and J are TRBV24-1 and TRBJ2-3; D remains ambiguous. The CDR3 contains 13 residues. Trimming took 9 bases from V and 0 from J, leaving 9 bases between them. CDR1 is KGHDR, CDR2 SFDVKD, per germline. CDR3 DNA: TGTGCCACCGGAGTGGCTAGCACAGATACGCAGTATTTT. Protein sequence: CATGVASTDTQYF.